Presented here are 15 T cell receptor beta chains from one specimen sequenced in a study of molecular identifiers for immune sequencing clone quantification. A single record per CDR3 protein comes from TCRdb applying MiXCR to the PCR reads. The data hold approximately 550,000 distinct CDR3 sequences, with 20% to 25% observed a single time. The sequencing input was naive CD8+ T cells from blood, with Jurkat cell RNA spiked in. Subset noted: FACS-sorted CD8+CD4-CCR7+CD45RA+ naive T cells. Source of these receptors: a human donor in good health. Some libraries in this study had Jurkat cell RNA spiked in.

Ten or more counts support this clonotype. The germline gene is not matched at one end of the junction; a read error may be the cause. The chain recombines TRBV6-6 with TRBJ1-1, with D perhaps matching TRBD1 (5 bases). CDR1 MNHNY and CDR2 SVGAGI come from the germline V gene (reference sequence). This CDR3 has 12 residues. The chain's CDR3 is CASSYTSRDARF. For the CDR3, the DNA is TGTGCCAGCAGTTACACGTCCCGGGACGCTCGGTTT.

This clonotype turned up a few times. The J gene is TRBJ2-7, the V gene TRBV7-2; 7 nucleotides line up with TRBD1. The CDR3 totals 14 residues. CDR1 and CDR2 (germline): SGHTA, FQGNSA. V dropped 8 bases and J dropped 3; count of bases not matched to a gene: 10. CDR3 protein: CASEVGGSYYEQYF. Here the CDR3 DNA reads TGTGCCAGCGAAGTAGGGGGCAGCTACTACGAGCAGTACTTC.

Concerning this clonotype itself: A much more abundant neighbour one base away suggests this may be a read error. V is TRBV30 and J is TRBJ2-7; a possible D gene is TRBD1 (6 bases). CDR3 length: 13 amino acids. Germline V gives CDR1 GTSNPN, CDR2 SVGIG (reference sequence). In nucleotides, the CDR3 is TGTGCCTGGAGTTTCAGCAGGGGCTACGAGCAGTGCTTC. The encoded protein is CAWSFSRGYEQCF.

Remarks on this clonotype: A much larger clone sits a single nucleotide away, making a read error possible. The chain carries TRBV7-9 and TRBJ1-1; D gene unclear. The CDR3 totals 13 residues. CDR1 and CDR2 (germline): SEHNR, FQNEAQ (reference sequence). V shed 5 bases and J shed 3 bases, with 10 bases lying between them. CDR3 coding DNA: TGTGCCAGCAGCCCTAATATGGACACTGAAGCTTTCTTT. Translated, it gives CASSPNMDTEAFF.

This clonotype was recorded at least ten times. The CDR3: CASSLSTSGSPYEQYF. CDR3 DNA sequence: TGTGCCAGCAGTTTATCGACTAGCGGGAGCCCTTACGAGCAGTACTTC. The rearrangement joins TRBV27 to TRBJ2-7, with 12 bases identical to TRBD2. Germline V gene lookup returns CDR1 MNHEY and CDR2 SMNVEV (reference sequence). The CDR3 contains 16 residues. V was clipped by 0 bases and J by 4 bases; unmatched bases: 4.

Many counts were recorded for this clonotype. The J gene is TRBJ1-5, the V gene TRBV27; D possibly corresponds to TRBD1 (6 bases). Germline lookup yields CDR1 MNHEY and CDR2 SMNVEV (reference sequence). V was trimmed by 10 bases and J by 0 bases, leaving 13 bases between them. This CDR3 spans 14 amino acids. The CDR3 sequence is CATSGVYSNQPQHF. The CDR3 DNA sequence: TGTGCCACATCAGGGGTTTATAGCAATCAGCCCCAGCATTTT.

The rearrangement links TRBV2 to TRBJ2-3, with D possibly TRBD1 on 6 matching bases. Trimming took 7 bases from V and 1 from J, leaving 12 bases between them. The CDR3 is 14 residues long. The germline gives CDR1 SNHLY, CDR2 FYNNEI. CDR3 bases: TGTGCCAGCACCAGGGGTTTGGGCACAGATACGCAGTATTTT. It is translated as CASTRGLGTDTQYF. The full variable domain, with the rest looked up from reference TRBV2 and TRBJ2-3, is EPEVTQTPSHQVTQMGQEVILRCVPISNHLYFYWYRQILGQKVEFLVSFYNNEISEKSEIFDDQFSVERPDGSNFTLKIRSTKLEDSAMYFCASTRGLGTDTQYFGPGTRLTVL.

In this sample, this clonotype turned up a few times. The chain combines TRBV9 with TRBJ2-2; the match to TRBD2 covers 9 bases. The V segment lost 4 bases and the J segment 6 bases; nucleotides outside the gene matches: 10. The CDR3 is 16 amino acids. Germline CDR1 SGDLS, CDR2 YYNGEE. The CDR3 region is CASSPPVAGVPGELFF. The DNA of the CDR3 is TGTGCCAGCAGCCCCCCAGTAGCGGGAGTCCCCGGGGAGCTGTTTTTT.

This clonotype appeared many times. The chain couples TRBV12-3 or TRBV12-4 to TRBJ2-5; 7 bases agree with TRBD2. The CDR3 contains 15 residues. Unmatched junction bases numbered 8, after V lost 4 bases and J lost 3 bases. This CDR3 reads CASSSPSSGKETQYF. CDR3 in DNA: TGTGCCAGCAGTTCCCCTTCTAGCGGTAAAGAGACCCAGTACTTC.

On this clonotype: A much more abundant neighbour one base away suggests this may be a read error. The chain couples TRBV6-2 or TRBV6-3 to TRBJ2-3; D is ambiguous. CDR1 is MNHEY, CDR2 SVGEGT, per germline. The CDR3 runs to 11 residues. CDR3 region: CATLRTDTRYF. The CDR3 nucleotides read TGTGCCACCCTTCGTACAGATACGCGGTATTTT.

Note on this clonotype: A much larger clone differs from this one at a single base, so this may be a read error. No conserved phenylalanine or tryptophan is present at the end of the CDR3, so a read error is the likely explanation. V usage is TRBV6-5 and J usage is TRBJ1-1; D remains unclear. V dropped 0 bases and J dropped 5 bases, with 7 bases sitting between them. Germline loops: CDR1 MNHEY, CDR2 SVGAGI. CDR3 size: 13 residues. CDR3 sequence (DNA): TGTGCCAGCAGTTACTCCCTAGTAACTGAAGCTTTCCTT. Translating it yields CASSYSLVTEAFL.

Details on this clonotype: Mismatch with germline at one junction end may stem from a read error. The chain employs TRBV19 and TRBJ2-7; possibly TRBD1 for D (7 bases). Germline values: CDR1 LNHDA, CDR2 SQIVND (reference sequence). The CDR3 sequence is 15 residues long. The CDR3 spells CASSPGGTTSCEQYF. In DNA form, the CDR3 reads TGTGCCAGTAGTCCAGGGGGGACAACCTCCTGCGAGCAGTACTTC.

Of note for this clonotype: This clone may be a read error of a much larger clone one base away. The conserved phenylalanine or tryptophan normally closing the CDR3 is absent here, so this likely arose from a read error. The genes are TRBV19 and TRBJ1-2; D gene uncertain. Looked up from germline, CDR1 is LNHDA and CDR2 is SQIVND (reference sequence). CDR3 size: 16 residues. V was clipped by 1 base and J by 1 base, with 13 bases between them. CDR3 sequence: CASSIVPPEGNYGYTC. For the CDR3, the DNA is TGTGCCAGTAGTATAGTTCCCCCTGAGGGTAACTATGGCTACACCTGC.

The chain combines TRBV7-3 with TRBJ2-1; D is undetermined. This CDR3 region has 12 residues. V gave up 5 bases and J gave up 9 bases, with 11 bases separating them. Per germline, CDR1 SGHTA and CDR2 FQGTGA. The CDR3 is CASSLKLGEQFF. As DNA, the CDR3 is TGTGCCAGCAGCCTTAAGTTGGGTGAGCAGTTCTTC.

This clonotype was seen only a few times. The V gene is TRBV30, the J gene TRBJ2-7; no definite D call. The germline V and J ends were trimmed by 3 bases and 6 bases, with 15 bases remaining between them. Germline lookup yields CDR1 GTSNPN and CDR2 SVGIG (reference sequence). CDR3 size: 13 residues. The CDR3 loop is CAWRPRSSSEQYF. As DNA, the CDR3 is TGTGCCTGGAGGCCCAGGAGCAGCTCCGAGCAGTACTTC.